The 4 T cell receptor beta chains below were found in one sample sequenced in a study of blood T cell repertoires in COVID-19. Only in-frame clones appear in the TCRdb table, and some are missing; sequencing was by immunoSEQ multiplex PCR. The profile shows about 4,900 clones, about nine tenths of them singletons. Sequencing input: peripheral blood. Receptors were obtained from a human donor in a cohort sampled during active COVID-19.

The chain employs TRBV18 and TRBJ2-3, with TRBD2 matching 14 bases. The CDR3 is 16 residues long. The germline CDR1 and CDR2 sequences are KGHSH and LQKENI. V trimming: 3 bases; J trimming: 5 bases; junction bases outside the gene matches: 4. The CDR3 loop reads CASSPGLAGDEDTQYF. The DNA of the CDR3 is TGTGCCAGCTCACCGGGACTAGCGGGAGACGAAGATACGCAGTATTTT.

The rearrangement links TRBV10-3 to TRBJ2-2; 14 nucleotides align to TRBD2. The CDR3 length is 16 residues. V lost 8 bases to trimming and J lost 6 bases; unmatched junction nucleotides: 8. Germline CDR1 is ENHRY and CDR2 is SYGVKD. CDR3 in amino acids: CAIGLAGGEGSGELFF. The CDR3 DNA reads TGTGCCATCGGACTAGCGGGGGGCGAAGGGTCCGGGGAGCTGTTTTTT.

The chain joins TRBV3-1 (or the pseudogene TRBV3-2) to TRBJ1-4; 9 nucleotides line up with TRBD1. CDR3 length equals 14 residues. V gave up 5 bases and J gave up 8 bases; unmatched junction bases: 6. Germline V gene data show CDR1 as LGHDT and CDR2 as YNNKEL (reference sequence). CDR3 in amino acids: CASSYRDRAEKLFF. CDR3 DNA sequence: TGTGCCAGCAGCTACCGGGACAGGGCCGAAAAACTGTTTTTT.

V is TRBV14 and J is TRBJ2-5; TRBD1 matches 12 bases. Germline V lookup: CDR1 SGHDN, CDR2 FVKESK. The CDR3 length is 15 residues. Germline trimming cut 2 bases from V and 4 bases from J; bases unmatched to any gene: 2. The CDR3, as DNA: TGTGCCAGCAGCCAACGGGACAGGGGGCGAGAGACCCAGTACTTC. Translating gives CASSQRDRGRETQYF.